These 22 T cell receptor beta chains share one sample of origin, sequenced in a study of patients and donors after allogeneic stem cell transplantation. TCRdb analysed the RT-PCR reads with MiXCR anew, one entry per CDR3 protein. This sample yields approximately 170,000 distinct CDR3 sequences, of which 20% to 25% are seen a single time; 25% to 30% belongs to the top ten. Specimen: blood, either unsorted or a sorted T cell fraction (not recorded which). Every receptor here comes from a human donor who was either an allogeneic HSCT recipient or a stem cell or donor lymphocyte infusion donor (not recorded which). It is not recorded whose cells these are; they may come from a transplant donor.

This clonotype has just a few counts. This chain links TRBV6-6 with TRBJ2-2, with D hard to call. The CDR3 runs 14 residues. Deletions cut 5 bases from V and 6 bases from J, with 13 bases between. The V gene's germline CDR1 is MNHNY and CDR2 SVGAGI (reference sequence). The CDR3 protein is CASSIGSHAGELFF. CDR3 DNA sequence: TGTGCCAGCAGTATTGGATCTCACGCCGGGGAGCTGTTTTTT.

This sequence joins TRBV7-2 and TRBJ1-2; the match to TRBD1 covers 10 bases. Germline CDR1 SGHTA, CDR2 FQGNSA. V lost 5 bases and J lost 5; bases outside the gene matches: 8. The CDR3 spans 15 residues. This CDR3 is CASSPTGQGLYGYTF. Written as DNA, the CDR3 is TGTGCCAGCAGCCCCACGGGACAGGGGCTTTATGGCTACACCTTC.

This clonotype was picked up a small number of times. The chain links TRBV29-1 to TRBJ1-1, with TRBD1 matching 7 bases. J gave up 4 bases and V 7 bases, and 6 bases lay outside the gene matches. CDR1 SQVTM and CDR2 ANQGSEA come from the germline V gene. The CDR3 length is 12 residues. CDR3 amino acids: CSGFRGGTEAFF. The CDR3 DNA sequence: TGCAGCGGGTTCAGGGGGGGCACTGAAGCTTTCTTT.

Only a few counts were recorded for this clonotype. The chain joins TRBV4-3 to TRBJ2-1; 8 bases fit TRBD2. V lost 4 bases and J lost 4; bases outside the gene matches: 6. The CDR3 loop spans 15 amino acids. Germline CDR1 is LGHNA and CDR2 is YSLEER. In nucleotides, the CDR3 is TGCGCCAGCAGCCCTCGACTAGCGATATACAATGAGCAGTTCTTC. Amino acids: CASSPRLAIYNEQFF.

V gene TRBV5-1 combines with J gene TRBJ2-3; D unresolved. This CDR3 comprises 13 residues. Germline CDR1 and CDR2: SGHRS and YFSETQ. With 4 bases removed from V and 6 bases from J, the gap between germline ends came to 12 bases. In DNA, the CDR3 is TGCGCCAGCAGCCCTGGATCCGAGGATACGCAGTATTTT. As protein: CASSPGSEDTQYF.

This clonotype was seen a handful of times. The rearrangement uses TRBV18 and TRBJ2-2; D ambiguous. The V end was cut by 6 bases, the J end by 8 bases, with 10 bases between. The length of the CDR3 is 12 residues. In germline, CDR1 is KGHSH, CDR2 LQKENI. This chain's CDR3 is CASSARRGELFF. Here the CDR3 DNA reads TGTGCCAGCTCGGCGAGGAGAGGGGAGCTGTTTTTT.

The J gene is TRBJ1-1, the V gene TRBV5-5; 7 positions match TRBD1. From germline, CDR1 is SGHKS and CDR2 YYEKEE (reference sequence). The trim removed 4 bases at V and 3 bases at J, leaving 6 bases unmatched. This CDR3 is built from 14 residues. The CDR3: CASSHLGGDTEAFF. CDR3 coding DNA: TGTGCCAGCAGCCATTTAGGGGGCGACACTGAAGCTTTCTTT. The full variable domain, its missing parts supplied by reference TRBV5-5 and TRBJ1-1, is DAGVTQSPTHLIKTRGQQVTLRCSPISGHKSVSWYQQVLGQGPQFIFQYYEKEERGRGNFPDRFSARQFPNYSSELNVNALLLGDSALYLCASSHLGGDTEAFFGQGTRLTVV.

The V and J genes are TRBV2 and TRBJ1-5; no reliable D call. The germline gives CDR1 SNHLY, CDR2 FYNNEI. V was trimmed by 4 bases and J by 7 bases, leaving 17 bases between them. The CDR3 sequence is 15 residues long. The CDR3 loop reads CASSVSTPNSQPQHF. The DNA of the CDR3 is TGTGCCAGCAGTGTATCCACCCCGAACAGCCAGCCCCAGCATTTT.

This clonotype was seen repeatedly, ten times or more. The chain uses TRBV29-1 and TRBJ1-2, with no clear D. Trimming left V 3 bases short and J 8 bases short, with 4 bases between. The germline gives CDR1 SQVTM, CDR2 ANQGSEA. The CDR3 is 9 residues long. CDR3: CSVEGGYTF. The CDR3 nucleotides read TGCAGCGTTGAGGGGGGCTACACCTTC. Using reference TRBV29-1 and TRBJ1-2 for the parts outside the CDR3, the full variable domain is SAVISQKPSRDICQRGTSLTIQCQVDSQVTMMFWYRQQPGQSLTLIATANQGSEATYESGFVIDKFPISRPNLTFSTLTVSNMSPEDSSIYLCSVEGGYTFGSGTRLTVV.

CDR3 DNA: TGTGCCAGCAGAACTCCGGGACAGGGGTACCATGAGCAGTTCTTC. This sequence encodes CASRTPGQGYHEQFF. The chain carries TRBV12-3 or TRBV12-4 and TRBJ2-1, with 10 bases aligning to TRBD1. The V gene end was trimmed by 6 bases and the J gene end by 8 bases; junction bases not matched to a gene: 10. This CDR3 is 15 amino acids long.

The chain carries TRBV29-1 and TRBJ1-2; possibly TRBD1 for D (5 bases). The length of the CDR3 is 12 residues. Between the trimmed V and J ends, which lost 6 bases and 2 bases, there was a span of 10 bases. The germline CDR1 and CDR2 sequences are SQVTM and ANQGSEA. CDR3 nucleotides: TGCAGCGTGGGGACGGGGAACTATGGCTACACCTTC. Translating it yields CSVGTGNYGYTF.

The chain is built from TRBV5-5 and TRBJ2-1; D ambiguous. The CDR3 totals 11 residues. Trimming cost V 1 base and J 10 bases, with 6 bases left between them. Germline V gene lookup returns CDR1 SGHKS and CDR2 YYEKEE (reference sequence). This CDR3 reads CASSLLREQFF. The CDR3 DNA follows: TGTGCCAGCAGCTTGCTGAGGGAGCAGTTCTTC.

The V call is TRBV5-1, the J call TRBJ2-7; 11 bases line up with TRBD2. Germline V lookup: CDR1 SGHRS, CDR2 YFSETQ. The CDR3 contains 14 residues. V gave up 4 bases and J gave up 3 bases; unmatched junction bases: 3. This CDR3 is CASSPSGRFYEQYF. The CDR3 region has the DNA TGCGCCAGCAGCCCTAGCGGGAGGTTCTACGAGCAGTACTTC. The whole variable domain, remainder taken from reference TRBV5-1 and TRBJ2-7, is KAGVTQTPRYLIKTRGQQVTLSCSPISGHRSVSWYQQTPGQGLQFLFEYFSETQRNKGNFPGRFSGRQFSNSRSEMNVSTLELGDSALYLCASSPSGRFYEQYFGPGTRLTVT.

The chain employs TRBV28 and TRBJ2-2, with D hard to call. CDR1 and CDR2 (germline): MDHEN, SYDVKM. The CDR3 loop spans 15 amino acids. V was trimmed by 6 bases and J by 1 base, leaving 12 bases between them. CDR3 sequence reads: CASRSPVRNTGELFF. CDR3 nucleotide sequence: TGTGCCAGCAGATCTCCAGTTAGGAACACCGGGGAGCTGTTTTTT.

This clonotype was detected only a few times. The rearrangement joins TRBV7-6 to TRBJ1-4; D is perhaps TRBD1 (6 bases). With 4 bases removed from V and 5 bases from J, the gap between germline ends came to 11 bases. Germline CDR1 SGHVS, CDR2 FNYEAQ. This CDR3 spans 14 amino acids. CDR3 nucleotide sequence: TGTGCCAGCAGCTCGGACAGTAAAAATGAAAAACTGTTTTTT. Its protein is CASSSDSKNEKLFF.

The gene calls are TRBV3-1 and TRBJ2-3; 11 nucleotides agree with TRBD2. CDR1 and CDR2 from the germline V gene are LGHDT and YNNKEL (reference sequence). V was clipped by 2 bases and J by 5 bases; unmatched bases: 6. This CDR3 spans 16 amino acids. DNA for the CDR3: TGTGCCAGCAGCCAAAGTAGCGGGGGGGCCAGAGATACGCAGTATTTT. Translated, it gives CASSQSSGGARDTQYF.

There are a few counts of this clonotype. CDR3 nucleotide sequence: TGTGCCAGCAGCTTAGAGACAGGGGGTTATGGCTACACCTTC. Its translation: CASSLETGGYGYTF. This sequence joins TRBV7-6 and TRBJ1-2; 9 bases are shared with TRBD1. The CDR3 contains 14 residues. V was clipped by 1 base and J by 5 bases; unmatched bases: 2. The germline V gene encodes CDR1 SGHVS and CDR2 FNYEAQ.

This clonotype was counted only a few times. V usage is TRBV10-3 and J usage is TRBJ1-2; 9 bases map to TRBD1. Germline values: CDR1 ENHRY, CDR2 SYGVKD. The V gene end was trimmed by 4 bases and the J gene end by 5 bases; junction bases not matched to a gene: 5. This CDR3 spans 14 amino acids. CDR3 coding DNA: TGTGCCATCAGTGCGAACAGGGGGCGATATGGCTACACCTTC. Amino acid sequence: CAISANRGRYGYTF.

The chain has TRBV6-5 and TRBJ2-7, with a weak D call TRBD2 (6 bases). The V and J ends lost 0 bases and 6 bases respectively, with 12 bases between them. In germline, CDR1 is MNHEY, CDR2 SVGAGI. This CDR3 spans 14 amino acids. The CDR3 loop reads CASSYSRRAGEQYF. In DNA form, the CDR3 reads TGTGCCAGCAGTTACTCGCGGAGGGCCGGCGAGCAGTACTTC.

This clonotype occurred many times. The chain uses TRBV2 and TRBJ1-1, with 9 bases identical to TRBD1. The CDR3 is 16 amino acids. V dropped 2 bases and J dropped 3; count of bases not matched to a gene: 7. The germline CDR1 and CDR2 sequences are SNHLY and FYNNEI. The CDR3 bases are TGTGCCAGCAGTGAAACAGGGGGCGTGTTGGACACTGAAGCTTTCTTT. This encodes CASSETGGVLDTEAFF. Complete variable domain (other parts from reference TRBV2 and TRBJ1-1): EPEVTQTPSHQVTQMGQEVILRCVPISNHLYFYWYRQILGQKVEFLVSFYNNEISEKSEIFDDQFSVERPDGSNFTLKIRSTKLEDSAMYFCASSETGGVLDTEAFFGQGTRLTVV.

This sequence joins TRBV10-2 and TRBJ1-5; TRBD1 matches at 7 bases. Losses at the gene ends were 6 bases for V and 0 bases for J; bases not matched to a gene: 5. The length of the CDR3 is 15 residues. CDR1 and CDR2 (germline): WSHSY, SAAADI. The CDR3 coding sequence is TGCGCCAGCAGAAGGACAGGACATAGCAATCAGCCCCAGCATTTT. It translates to CASRRTGHSNQPQHF.

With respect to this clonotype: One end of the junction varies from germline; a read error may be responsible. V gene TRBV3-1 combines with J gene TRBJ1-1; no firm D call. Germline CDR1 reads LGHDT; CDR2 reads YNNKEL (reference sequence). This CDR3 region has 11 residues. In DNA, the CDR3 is TGTGCCAGCAGCCAAGCGTCGGGTTCATCCTTT. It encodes CASSQASGSSF.